This is a list of T cell receptor beta chains from one sample in a study of T cell responses to AZD1222 COVID-19 vaccine. TCRdb keeps only in-frame clones here, not all; method: immunoSEQ multiplex PCR. Among about 100,000 clones listed, 65% to 90% were seen once. The sequencing used peripheral blood, collected on day 0 of AZD1222 vaccination. The receptors come from an adult in good health. CDR3s include the opening cysteine and the closing phenylalanine or tryptophan. The order of the fields is J gene, clone size, D gene, V gene, CDR3 DNA, CDR3 protein. D genes are given only for firm matches. Size tells how often a clone was seen (once, few, many) or the class of an expanded clone, and some rows leave it out.

J gene: TRBJ1-2
clone size: -
D gene: TRBD1
V gene: TRBV4-2
CDR3 DNA: TGTGCCAGCAGCCAAGATGGGGGACAGACTAACTATGGCTACACCTTC
CDR3 protein: CASSQDGGQTNYGYTF

J gene: TRBJ2-2
clone size: once
D gene: -
V gene: TRBV10-2
CDR3 DNA: TGCGCCAGCAGCGGGGCAGGGCAAACCGGGGAGCTGTTTTTT
CDR3 protein: CASSGAGQTGELFF

J gene: TRBJ1-4
clone size: -
D gene: -
V gene: TRBV5-1
CDR3 DNA: TGCGCCAGCAGCTTGTACGGGTATGAAAAACTGTTTTTT
CDR3 protein: CASSLYGYEKLFF

J gene: TRBJ1-1
clone size: -
D gene: -
V gene: TRBV18
CDR3 DNA: TGTGCCAGCTCACCACAGCAAAATCGGGGAGGGAACACTGAAGCTTTCTTT
CDR3 protein: CASSPQQNRGGNTEAFF

J gene: TRBJ1-2
clone size: once
D gene: -
V gene: TRBV20-1
CDR3 DNA: TGCAGTGCTAGAATGGGCGATGGCTACACCTTC
CDR3 protein: CSARMGDGYTF

J gene: TRBJ1-4
clone size: -
D gene: -
V gene: TRBV7-9
CDR3 DNA: TGTGCCAGCAGCTCAAACGACCAGAAGGGAGGTGAAAAACTGTTTTTT
CDR3 protein: CASSSNDQKGGEKLFF

J gene: TRBJ1-1
clone size: once
D gene: -
V gene: TRBV2
CDR3 DNA: TGTGCCAGCAGTGTGGATAGGTTGAACACTGAAGCTTTCTTT
CDR3 protein: CASSVDRLNTEAFF

J gene: TRBJ2-7
clone size: -
D gene: TRBD1
V gene: TRBV11-3
CDR3 DNA: TGTGCCAGCAGCCCTCGACAGGGCCGGTACGAGCAGTACTTC
CDR3 protein: CASSPRQGRYEQYF

J gene: TRBJ2-7
clone size: once
D gene: TRBD2
V gene: TRBV6-5
CDR3 DNA: TGTGCCAGCACCCAGCGGGGAACCTACGAGCAGTACTTC
CDR3 protein: CASTQRGTYEQYF

J gene: TRBJ1-2
clone size: -
D gene: -
V gene: TRBV30
CDR3 DNA: TGTGCCTGGAGTGCGGGGAGTGGCTACACCTTC
CDR3 protein: CAWSAGSGYTF

J gene: TRBJ1-4
clone size: few
D gene: -
V gene: TRBV29-1
CDR3 DNA: TGCAGCGTTGTTAAGCAATTGGATGAAAAACTGTTTTTT
CDR3 protein: CSVVKQLDEKLFF

J gene: TRBJ2-7
clone size: -
D gene: TRBD1
V gene: TRBV10-3
CDR3 DNA: TGTGCCATCAGTGACTCGACAGGGACGTCCTACGAGCAGTACTTC
CDR3 protein: CAISDSTGTSYEQYF

J gene: TRBJ2-3
clone size: few
D gene: -
V gene: TRBV4-2
CDR3 DNA: TGTGCCAGCAGCCAAGCCTGGTGGGAAAGTAACACAGATACGCAGTATTTT
CDR3 protein: CASSQAWWESNTDTQYF

J gene: TRBJ1-2
clone size: once
D gene: -
V gene: TRBV5-5
CDR3 DNA: TGTGCCAGCAGCTTGATGCGGGGTTTTAACTATGGCTACACCTTC
CDR3 protein: CASSLMRGFNYGYTF

J gene: TRBJ2-7
clone size: -
D gene: TRBD2
V gene: TRBV9
CDR3 DNA: TGTGCCAGCAGCGTAGGAGTAGCGGGAGCTTACGAGCAGTACTTC
CDR3 protein: CASSVGVAGAYEQYF

J gene: TRBJ2-5
clone size: -
D gene: -
V gene: TRBV10-2
CDR3 DNA: TGCGCCAGCAAACCAACCTCAGGGGGGTGGGAGACCCAGTACTTC
CDR3 protein: CASKPTSGGWETQYF

J gene: TRBJ2-7
clone size: -
D gene: TRBD1
V gene: TRBV7-9
CDR3 DNA: TGTGCCAGCAGCTTAGGGGACAGGGTCCACTACGAGCAGTACTTC
CDR3 protein: CASSLGDRVHYEQYF

J gene: TRBJ1-1
clone size: few
D gene: -
V gene: TRBV11-2
CDR3 DNA: TGTGCCAGCAGCTTAGTACAGGGTCGCGCTGAAGCTTTCTTT
CDR3 protein: CASSLVQGRAEAFF

J gene: TRBJ2-7
clone size: -
D gene: -
V gene: TRBV18
CDR3 DNA: TGTGCCAGCTCACCTGGGGGGACCTACGAGCAGTACTTC
CDR3 protein: CASSPGGTYEQYF

J gene: TRBJ2-7
clone size: -
D gene: -
V gene: TRBV3-1/TRBV3-2
CDR3 DNA: TGTGCCAGCAGCTCCGGACCGACAGCTTCCTACGAGCAGTACTTC
CDR3 protein: CASSSGPTASYEQYF

J gene: TRBJ1-1
clone size: -
D gene: -
V gene: TRBV5-6
CDR3 DNA: TGTGCCAGCAGCTTGGACCTCGGGGGGCTGGGCACTGAAGCTTTCTTT
CDR3 protein: CASSLDLGGLGTEAFF

J gene: TRBJ1-2
clone size: -
D gene: -
V gene: TRBV5-5
CDR3 DNA: TGTGCCAGCAGCTTGGGACTCAACTATGGCTACACCTTC
CDR3 protein: CASSLGLNYGYTF

J gene: TRBJ2-2
clone size: once
D gene: -
V gene: TRBV2
CDR3 DNA: TGTGCTAGGCAGGGCAAAACAGGGATCAACACCGGGGAGCTGTTTTTT
CDR3 protein: CARQGKTGINTGELFF

J gene: TRBJ1-3
clone size: -
D gene: -
V gene: TRBV5-4
CDR3 DNA: TGTGCCAGCAGCCCGGGACTTTCTGGAAACACCATATATTTT
CDR3 protein: CASSPGLSGNTIYF

J gene: TRBJ1-2
clone size: -
D gene: -
V gene: TRBV29-1
CDR3 DNA: TGCAGCGTTGAGGGCCCTAACTATGGCTACACCTTC
CDR3 protein: CSVEGPNYGYTF

J gene: TRBJ2-3
clone size: once
D gene: -
V gene: TRBV7-2
CDR3 DNA: TGTGCCGACGGGTTTACAGGAACAGATACGCAGTATTTT
CDR3 protein: CADGFTGTDTQYF